This T cell receptor beta chain stems from a study of T cells in localized non-small cell lung cancer. Findings of the study overall: Longer overall survival associated with higher blood T cell density; shorter survival with higher adjacent-lung clonality. In uninvolved adjacent lung, T cell clonality reached its highest value, exceeding tumor. Appearance in adjacent lung was seen for a median approximately 59 of the top 100 tumor clones. Sequence data derive from only one tumor region, so heterogeneity remains possible.

About this clone itself: Its target is unknown.

The assay was immunoSEQ multiplex PCR, and TCRdb's table has in-frame clones only and misses some. The sample gives 35,000 to 45,000 clones, around nine tenths of which show up once; roughly 6.9% is in the top ten. This specimen was peripheral blood, taken before any cancer treatment. This receptor was identified in a female donor aged 60 or older with stage I lung adenocarcinoma.

CDR3: CASRPGTGDGEQFF. The CDR3 DNA is TGTGCCAGCCGTCCCGGGACAGGGGACGGTGAGCAGTTCTTC. This chain links TRBV6-4 with TRBJ2-1; 10 bases agree with TRBD1. This CDR3 is built from 14 residues. The germline gives CDR1 MRHNA, CDR2 SNTAGT. V trimming: 8 bases; J trimming: 9 bases; junction bases outside the gene matches: 10.